The entry below gives a single T cell receptor beta chain sequence along with its context. The entry originates in a study of blood T cell repertoires in COVID-19. Study summary: The samples span acute and convalescent COVID-19 from the United States, Italy and Spain.

Germline CDR1 and CDR2: KGHDR and SFDVKD. V shed 3 bases and J shed 7 bases, with 11 bases lying between them. This CDR3 region has 13 residues. Sequenced by immunoSEQ multiplex PCR; TCRdb stores in-frame clones only, minus some. Found here are about 83,000 clones, about 88% of them singletons; the top ten hold roughly 45%. This TCR was sampled from a human donor in a cohort sampled during active COVID-19. Sequenced sample: peripheral blood. The chain employs TRBV24-1 and TRBJ1-1; D remains unclear. CDR3 in amino acids: CATSDRPGSEAFF. CDR3 bases: TGTGCCACCAGTGATAGGCCGGGGAGTGAAGCTTTCTTT.